This entry lists 26 T cell receptor beta chains sequenced from one sample in a study of blood T cell repertoires in COVID-19. Assay used: immunoSEQ multiplex PCR; TCRdb lists only in-frame clones, some missing. The sample lists roughly 500,000 clones; around 89% were seen once. The sample taken for sequencing was PBMCs or T cells enriched from blood (not recorded which). These receptors came from a woman in her 40s who had recovered from COVID-19.

V and J are TRBV5-1 and TRBJ2-1, with D possibly TRBD2 on 6 matching bases. The CDR3 length is 16 residues. The germline V gene has CDR1 SGHRS and CDR2 YFSETQ. Trimming removed 2 bases at V and 8 bases at J, with 20 bases between. The CDR3, as DNA: TGCGCCAGCAGCTTTCTTATTCGGGATAGCGGTCATGAGCAGTTCTTC. It is translated as CASSFLIRDSGHEQFF.

V gene TRBV4-3 combines with J gene TRBJ1-1, with D tentatively TRBD1 (5 bases). V was trimmed by 3 bases and J by 4 bases, leaving 15 bases between them. CDR1 and CDR2 (germline): LGHNA, YSLEER. This CDR3 has 15 amino acids. The CDR3, as DNA: TGCGCCAGCAGCCACCACGACAGTCGAAGCACTGAAGCTTTCTTT. It codes for CASSHHDSRSTEAFF.

The chain has TRBV12-3 or TRBV12-4 and TRBJ1-1; no clear D. Trimming left V 7 bases short and J 6 bases short, with 15 bases between. This CDR3 has 13 residues. CDR3 in amino acids: CASKIYGRAEAFF. As DNA, the CDR3 is TGTGCCAGCAAAATATACGGTCGGGCTGAAGCTTTCTTT.

J is TRBJ2-2 and V is TRBV21-1; TRBD2, the D gene given by the table, was not confirmed from the DNA. TRBV21-1 is described as a pseudogene. This CDR3 comprises 16 residues. CDR3 residues: CASSKSEGSNTGELFF. Here the CDR3 DNA reads TGTGCCAGCAGCAAATCGGAGGGCTCGAACACCGGGGAGCTGTTTTTT.

V usage is TRBV5-4 and J usage is TRBJ2-1, with TRBD2 matching over 7 bases. The CDR3 is made up of 15 amino acids. Trimming took 0 bases from V and 5 from J; bases not matched to a gene: 5. Germline CDR1 reads SGHNT; CDR2 reads YYREEE (reference sequence). In DNA, the CDR3 is TGTGCCAGCAGCTTGGCCGCGGGAGAGAACAATGAGCAGTTCTTC. Protein: CASSLAAGENNEQFF.

Comment on this clone: Different DNA sequences within this sample yield the same CDR3. The rearrangement links TRBV3-1 (or the pseudogene TRBV3-2) to TRBJ1-5; the match to TRBD1 covers 9 bases. V lost 1 base and J lost 4; bases outside the gene matches: 2. The CDR3 extends over 15 amino acids. Germline CDR1 is LGHDT and CDR2 is YNNKEL (reference sequence). CDR3 sequence reads: CASSQAGQGNQPQHF. CDR3 in DNA: TGTGCCAGCAGCCAAGCCGGACAGGGGAATCAGCCCCAGCATTTT.

This rearrangement joins TRBV11-3 to TRBJ2-1; D not resolved. V lost 0 bases, J lost 8 bases, and 14 bases lay in between. This CDR3 is built from 15 residues. The V gene's germline CDR1 is SGHNT and CDR2 YENEEA. The CDR3 nucleotides read TGTGCCAGCAGCTTAGAAGGCGGCCTGTACGATGAGCAGTTCTTC. This translates into CASSLEGGLYDEQFF.

The genes are TRBV7-2 and TRBJ1-1; D might be TRBD1 (5 bases). Trimming shortened V by 8 bases and J by 3 bases, and 13 bases separated the two germline ends. In germline, CDR1 is SGHTA, CDR2 FQGNSA. This CDR3 spans 13 amino acids. The CDR3 sequence is CASCTGQDTEAFF. The DNA of the CDR3 is TGTGCCAGCTGCACCGGACAAGACACTGAAGCTTTCTTT.

This chain's CDR3 is CASSLARDYNEQFF. CDR3 DNA: TGCGCCAGCAGCTTGGCCCGCGATTACAATGAGCAGTTCTTC. The J gene is TRBJ2-1, the V gene TRBV5-1; D is unresolved. Per the germline V gene, CDR1 is SGHRS and CDR2 is YFSETQ. CDR3 length equals 14 residues. Trimming left V 0 bases short and J 4 bases short, with 8 bases between.

Many counts were recorded for this clone. The V call is TRBV27, the J call TRBJ2-2; 7 nucleotides line up with TRBD1. J lost 0 bases, V lost 3 bases, and 13 bases had no gene match. CDR1 and CDR2 from the germline V gene are MNHEY and SMNVEV (reference sequence). The CDR3 length is 19 residues. The CDR3 sequence: CASSLFRGMGQTNTGELFF. In DNA form, the CDR3 reads TGTGCCAGCAGTTTGTTTAGGGGAATGGGACAGACGAACACCGGGGAGCTGTTTTTT.

The J gene is TRBJ1-1, the V gene TRBV19, with D possibly matching TRBD1 (6 bases). The CDR3 runs 15 residues. The V end lost 6 bases, the J end lost 1 base, and 15 bases lay between the germline ends. Germline V CDR1 and CDR2: LNHDA, SQIVND (reference sequence). Here the CDR3 DNA reads TGTGCCAGTAGGCGATCAGCCAGGGGGAACACTGAAGCTTTCTTT. Its translation is CASRRSARGNTEAFF.

This clone was recorded once. The rearrangement uses TRBV7-8 and TRBJ1-6, with 9 bases lining up with TRBD1. Trimming removed 5 bases from V and 3 bases from J; junction bases left unmatched: 11. Germline-derived CDR1 and CDR2 are SGHVS and FQNEAQ. The CDR3 loop spans 18 amino acids. CDR3 region: CASSPPTATGGYNSPLHF. The CDR3 DNA is TGTGCCAGCAGCCCGCCAACTGCGACAGGGGGCTATAATTCACCCCTCCACTTT.

This rearrangement joins TRBV18 to TRBJ1-3; the D is unclear. In germline, CDR1 is KGHSH, CDR2 LQKENI. This CDR3 is built from 16 residues. V was trimmed by 3 bases and J by 0 bases, leaving 12 bases between them. CDR3 sequence reads: CASSPSGLSSGNTIYF. The CDR3, as DNA: TGTGCCAGCTCACCGTCTGGACTGTCCTCTGGAAACACCATATATTTT.

This chain uses TRBV11-3 with TRBJ1-4; 9 nucleotides line up with TRBD1. This CDR3 is built from 15 residues. In germline, CDR1 is SGHNT, CDR2 YENEEA. The V segment lost 5 bases and the J segment 3 bases; nucleotides outside the gene matches: 4. The CDR3 DNA is TGTGCCAGCAGCCCGGACAGGGGACCTAATGAAAAACTGTTTTTT. This encodes CASSPDRGPNEKLFF.

Only a few counts were recorded for this clone. The V gene is TRBV2, the J gene TRBJ1-4, with D perhaps TRBD1 (5 bases). Germline assignment: CDR1 SNHLY and CDR2 FYNNEI. The CDR3 has 16 residues. Trimming removed 6 bases from V and 9 bases from J, with 23 bases in between. The CDR3 region has the DNA TGTGCCAGCAGCGGCTGGGCGACGTTGGGACTTAAAAAACTGTTTTTT. Translation: CASSGWATLGLKKLFF.

This clone appeared a single time. The chain joins TRBV11-2 to TRBJ2-7; 10 nucleotides line up with TRBD1. V lost 5 bases to trimming and J lost 0 bases; unmatched junction nucleotides: 4. CDR1 SGHAT and CDR2 FQNNGV come from the germline V gene. The CDR3 contains 15 residues. The CDR3 protein is CASSLGQGNSYEQYF. CDR3 coding DNA: TGTGCCAGCAGCCTGGGACAGGGGAACTCCTACGAGCAGTACTTC.

The V and J genes are TRBV5-1 and TRBJ1-1; 10 positions match TRBD1. The CDR3 has 15 amino acids. After removal of 7 bases from V and 5 bases from J, the junction contained 11 bases not matched to a gene. CDR1 and CDR2 (germline): SGHRS, YFSETQ. CDR3 region: CASSEGQGRGTEAFF. CDR3 nucleotides: TGCGCCAGCTCCGAGGGACAGGGGAGGGGGACTGAAGCTTTCTTT.

Remarks on this clone: At one of its ends the junction is not consistent with the germline gene, which may arise from a read error. The CDR3, as DNA: TGCGCCAGCAGCCAAGAAGGAACTAGTAGGACCTTC. Encoded protein: CASSQEGTSRTF. V is TRBV4-1 and J is TRBJ2-7; D is possibly TRBD2 (5 bases). The germline V gene encodes CDR1 MGHRA and CDR2 YSYEKL. The CDR3 runs 12 residues.

Worth noting for this clone: At one end, the junction sequence differs from germline, possibly due to a read error. Other nucleotide sequences in the sample specify the same CDR3. V gene TRBV4-3 combines with J gene TRBJ1-1; no clear D gene. The CDR3 runs to 13 residues. The germline V gene has CDR1 LGHNA and CDR2 YSLEER. In DNA form, the CDR3 reads TGCGCCAGCAGTCAAGGAGAAAACACTGAAGCTTTCTTT. This codes for CASSQGENTEAFF.

This clone has a handful of counts. One end of the junction is discordant with germline, which a read error may explain. This sequence joins TRBV19 and TRBJ1-4; D not resolved. The CDR3 length is 15 residues. Germline loops: CDR1 LNHDA, CDR2 SQIVND (reference sequence). The chain's CDR3 is CASSLDHGLSEKLFF. CDR3 nucleotide sequence: TGTGCCAGTAGTCTAGACCACGGTTTAAGCGAAAAACTGTTTTTT. Variable domain in full (rest from reference TRBV19 and TRBJ1-4): DGGITQSPKYLFRKEGQNVTLSCEQNLNHDAMYWYRQDPGQGLRLIYYSQIVNDFQKGDIAEGYSVSREKKESFPLTVTSAQKNPTAFYLCASSLDHGLSEKLFFGSGTQLSVL.

The rearrangement links TRBV27 to TRBJ1-6; TRBD1 agrees at 7 bases. The J segment lost 8 bases and the V segment lost 6 bases, leaving 4 bases of the junction unmatched. Germline CDR1 reads MNHEY; CDR2 reads SMNVEV (reference sequence). The CDR3 is 13 amino acids. The CDR3 DNA sequence: TGTGCCAGCAGAACCAGGGGGTATTCACCCCTCCACTTT. Its protein is CASRTRGYSPLHF.

The chain couples TRBV5-8 to TRBJ1-2, with 7 bases identical to TRBD1. The CDR3 length is 15 residues. The germline gives CDR1 SGHTS, CDR2 YDEGEE. J was trimmed by 6 bases and V by 4 bases; bases with no gene match: 12. The CDR3 protein is CASSPKRQGVHGYTF. The CDR3 bases are TGTGCCAGCAGCCCTAAACGACAGGGAGTACATGGCTACACCTTC.

This chain links TRBV10-3 with TRBJ1-1; the D gene is possibly TRBD1 (5 bases). CDR3 length: 13 amino acids. The germline V gene has CDR1 ENHRY and CDR2 SYGVKD. V dropped 7 bases and J dropped 4 bases, with 13 bases sitting between them. The DNA for the CDR3 is TGTGCCATCAAGGAAGGGGAGGGCACTGAAGCTTTCTTT. Protein: CAIKEGEGTEAFF.

The CDR3 here is CASSPGEVPYNEQFF. DNA of the CDR3: TGTGCCAGCTCACCCGGGGAGGTACCGTACAATGAGCAGTTCTTC. The chain couples TRBV18 to TRBJ2-1; maybe TRBD2 (6 bases). There are 15 residues in the CDR3. Between the trimmed V and J ends, which lost 3 bases and 4 bases, there was a span of 13 bases. Germline V CDR1 and CDR2: KGHSH, LQKENI.

V gene TRBV5-1 combines with J gene TRBJ2-1; perhaps TRBD1 as D (6 bases). The CDR3 is 14 residues long. Looked up from germline, CDR1 is SGHRS and CDR2 is YFSETQ. V was trimmed by 5 bases and J by 3 bases, leaving 12 bases between them. CDR3 coding DNA: TGCGCCAGCAGGTTGCCAGGGGTCTACAATGAGCAGTTCTTC. It specifies CASRLPGVYNEQFF.

This clone was seen just once. The V call is TRBV2, the J call TRBJ1-3; D may be TRBD1 (6 bases). The germline V gene encodes CDR1 SNHLY and CDR2 FYNNEI. CDR3 length: 16 amino acids. V lost 8 bases, J lost 0 bases, and 17 bases lay in between. The CDR3 protein is CASGLDSPLSGNTIYF. DNA for the CDR3: TGTGCCAGCGGGCTGGACAGCCCGCTCTCTGGAAACACCATATATTTT.